One and the same sample provided the 8 T cell receptor beta chains below, sequenced in a study of blood T cell repertoires in COVID-19. Repertoires were generated with immunoSEQ multiplex PCR, while TCRdb's copy carries only in-frame clones and drops some. The profile shows some 400,000 clones, 87% of them singletons. Material: peripheral blood. The source is a woman aged 60-75 years with COVID-19, enrolled during active disease.

The chain employs TRBV5-4 and TRBJ2-3, with 8 positions matching TRBD2. Germline V gives CDR1 SGHNT, CDR2 YYREEE (reference sequence). This CDR3 region has 12 residues. With 0 bases clipped from V and 13 bases from J, the junction kept 4 bases outside the gene matches. DNA of the CDR3: TGTGCCAGCAGCTTGGGTAGCGGGGAAAAGTATTTT. It specifies CASSLGSGEKYF.

This clone has just one count. This sequence joins TRBV12-3 or TRBV12-4 and TRBJ1-3; D uncertain. The germline V and J ends were trimmed by 5 bases and 0 bases, with 5 bases remaining between them. The CDR3 has 13 residues. The CDR3 nucleotides read TGTGCCAGCAGTCCGTACTCTGGAAACACCATATATTTT. Translation gives CASSPYSGNTIYF.

This chain connects TRBV2 to TRBJ1-4; 8 bases line up with TRBD1. The CDR3 runs to 15 residues. Germline assignment: CDR1 SNHLY and CDR2 FYNNEI. The trim removed 6 bases at V and 3 bases at J, leaving 6 bases unmatched. The CDR3 region has the DNA TGTGCCAGCAGGAAGCAGGGGGCGCCTAATGAAAAACTGTTTTTT. Residues: CASRKQGAPNEKLFF. The full variable domain, completed using reference TRBV2 and TRBJ1-4, is EPEVTQTPSHQVTQMGQEVILRCVPISNHLYFYWYRQILGQKVEFLVSFYNNEISEKSEIFDDQFSVERPDGSNFTLKIRSTKLEDSAMYFCASRKQGAPNEKLFFGSGTQLSVL.

The gene calls are TRBV12-3 or TRBV12-4 and TRBJ2-1; D remains ambiguous. The CDR3 is 13 residues long. Trimming cost V 2 bases and J 7 bases, with 9 bases left between them. The CDR3 spells CASSLRRGNEQFF. Written as DNA, the CDR3 is TGTGCCAGCAGTTTAAGGCGAGGTAATGAGCAGTTCTTC.

V gene TRBV3-1 (or the pseudogene TRBV3-2) combines with J gene TRBJ2-5; D might be TRBD2 (7 bases). Trimming took 4 bases from V and 4 from J, leaving 10 bases between them. Germline V gives CDR1 LGHDT, CDR2 YNNKEL (reference sequence). The CDR3 is 13 amino acids. The CDR3 region is CASSLRGGETQYF. The CDR3 DNA reads as TGTGCCAGCAGCCTTAGGGGGGGAGAGACCCAGTACTTC.

This chain uses TRBV18 with TRBJ1-2, with TRBD1 matching over 7 bases. Germline loops: CDR1 KGHSH, CDR2 LQKENI. This CDR3 region has 15 residues. V shed 1 base and J 4 bases; nucleotides not matched to a gene: 6. In DNA, the CDR3 is TGTGCCAGCTCACCACGGGACAGTGTTATCTATGGCTACACCTTC. This gives the protein CASSPRDSVIYGYTF.

This clone was seen just once. This rearrangement joins TRBV7-8 to TRBJ2-1; perhaps TRBD2 as D (6 bases). The CDR3 loop spans 12 amino acids. V lost 5 bases, J lost 13 bases, and 15 bases lay in between. Germline assignment: CDR1 SGHVS and CDR2 FQNEAQ. The CDR3 loop is CASSPITAGQFF. CDR3 bases: TGTGCCAGCAGCCCCATTACAGCGGGCCAGTTCTTC.

The CDR3 sequence is CASSEQGSSYNEQFF. CDR3 DNA sequence: TGTGCCAGCAGTGAACAGGGGAGCTCCTACAATGAGCAGTTCTTC. The chain links TRBV6-1 to TRBJ2-1; a weak D match, TRBD1 (6 bases). Trimming stripped 2 bases from V and 0 bases from J, with 8 bases between. Germline V lookup: CDR1 MNHNS, CDR2 SASEGT. CDR3 size: 15 residues.